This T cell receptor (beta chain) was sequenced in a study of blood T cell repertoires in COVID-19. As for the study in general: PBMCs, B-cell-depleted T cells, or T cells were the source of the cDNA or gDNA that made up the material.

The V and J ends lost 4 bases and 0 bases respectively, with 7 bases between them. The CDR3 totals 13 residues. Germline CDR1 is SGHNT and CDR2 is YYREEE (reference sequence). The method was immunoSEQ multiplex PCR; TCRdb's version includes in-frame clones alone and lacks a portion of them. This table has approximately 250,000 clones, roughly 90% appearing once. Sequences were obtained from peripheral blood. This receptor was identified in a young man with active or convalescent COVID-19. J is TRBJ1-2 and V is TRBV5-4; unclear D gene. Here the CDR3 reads CASSGQANYGYTF. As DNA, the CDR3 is TGTGCCAGCAGCGGTCAGGCTAACTATGGCTACACCTTC.